The present T cell receptor (beta chain) was sequenced within a study of early T cells in non-severe SARS-CoV-2 infection. Study background: RNA in bulk from unsorted whole blood was sequenced, and chains were unpaired.

As concerns this clonotype: The antigen remains undetermined.

The TCR library protocol was used to attach unique molecular identifiers. These identifiers were attached to individual cDNA molecules. One entry per CDR3 protein, called by TCRdb with MiXCR from the 5' RACE reads. The profile shows approximately 43,000 distinct CDR3 sequences, around 7% of them singletons. Overall study findings and caveats: Comparison of clonotypes with VDJdb favored anti-spike CD8 responses while missing private and CD4 specificities.

The receptor's source is an adult who was a healthcare worker with PCR-confirmed SARS-CoV-2 infection or an uninfected control (not recorded which). Specimen: whole blood.

For the CDR3, the DNA is TGTGCCAGCAGCCTCCAGGGATCCGAGACCCAGTACTTC. Protein: CASSLQGSETQYF. The chain recombines TRBV28 with TRBJ2-5; D might be TRBD1 (5 bases). Germline-derived CDR1 and CDR2 are MDHEN and SYDVKM. Trimming stripped 6 bases from V and 5 bases from J, with 13 bases between. This CDR3 contains 13 residues.